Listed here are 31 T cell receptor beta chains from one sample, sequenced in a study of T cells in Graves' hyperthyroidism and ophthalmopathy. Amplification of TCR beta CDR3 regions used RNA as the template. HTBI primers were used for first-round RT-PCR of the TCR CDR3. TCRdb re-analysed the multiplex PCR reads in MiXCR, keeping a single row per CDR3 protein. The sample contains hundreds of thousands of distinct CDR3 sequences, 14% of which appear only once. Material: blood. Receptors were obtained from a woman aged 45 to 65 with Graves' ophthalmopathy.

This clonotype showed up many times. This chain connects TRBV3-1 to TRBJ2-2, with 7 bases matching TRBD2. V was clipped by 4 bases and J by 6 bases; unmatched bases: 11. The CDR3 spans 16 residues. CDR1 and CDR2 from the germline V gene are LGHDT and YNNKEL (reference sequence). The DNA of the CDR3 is TGTGCCAGCAGCCTAGATGGCGGGAGTATTCCCGGGGAGCTGTTTTTT. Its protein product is CASSLDGGSIPGELFF.

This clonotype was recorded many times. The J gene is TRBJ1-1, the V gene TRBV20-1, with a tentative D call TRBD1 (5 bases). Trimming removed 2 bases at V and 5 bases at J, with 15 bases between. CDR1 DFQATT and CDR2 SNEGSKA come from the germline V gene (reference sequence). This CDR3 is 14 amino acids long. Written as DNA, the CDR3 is TGCAGTGCTAGAACGGGACCGGGCAGGACTGAAGCTTTCTTT. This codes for CSARTGPGRTEAFF.

CDR3 amino acids: CASSQEGLAGASYEQYF. The CDR3 DNA sequence: TGTGCCAGCAGCCAAGAGGGACTAGCGGGAGCTTCCTACGAGCAGTACTTC. The chain combines TRBV4-2 with TRBJ2-7, with TRBD2 matching over 14 bases. The CDR3 runs to 17 residues. Germline CDR1 reads LGHNA; CDR2 reads YNFKEQ. V was clipped by 0 bases and J by 1 base; unmatched bases: 2.

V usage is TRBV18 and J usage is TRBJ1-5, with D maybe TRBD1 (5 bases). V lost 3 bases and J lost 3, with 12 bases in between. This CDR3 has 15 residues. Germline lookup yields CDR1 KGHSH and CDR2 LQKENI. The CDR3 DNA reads TGTGCCAGCTCACCTGGGGCAGCGATCAATCAGCCCCAGCATTTT. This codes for CASSPGAAINQPQHF.

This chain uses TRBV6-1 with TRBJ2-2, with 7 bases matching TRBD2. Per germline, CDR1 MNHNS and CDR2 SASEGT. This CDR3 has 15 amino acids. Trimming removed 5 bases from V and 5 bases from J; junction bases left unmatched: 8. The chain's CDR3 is CASSYAGAFTGELFF. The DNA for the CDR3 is TGTGCCAGCAGTTACGCGGGAGCGTTTACCGGGGAGCTGTTTTTT.

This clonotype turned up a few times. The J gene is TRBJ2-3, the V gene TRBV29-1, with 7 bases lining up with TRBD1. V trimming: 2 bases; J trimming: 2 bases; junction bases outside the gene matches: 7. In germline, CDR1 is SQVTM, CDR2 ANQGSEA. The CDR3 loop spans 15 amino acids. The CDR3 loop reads CSVERDSLDTDTQYF. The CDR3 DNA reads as TGCAGCGTTGAAAGGGACAGCCTTGACACAGATACGCAGTATTTT.

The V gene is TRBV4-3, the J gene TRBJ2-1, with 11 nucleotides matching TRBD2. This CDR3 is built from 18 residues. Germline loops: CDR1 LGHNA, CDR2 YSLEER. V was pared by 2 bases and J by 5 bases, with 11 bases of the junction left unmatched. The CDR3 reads CASSQHQTSGRGNNEQFF. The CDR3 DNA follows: TGCGCCAGCAGCCAACATCAAACTAGCGGGAGAGGGAACAATGAGCAGTTCTTC.

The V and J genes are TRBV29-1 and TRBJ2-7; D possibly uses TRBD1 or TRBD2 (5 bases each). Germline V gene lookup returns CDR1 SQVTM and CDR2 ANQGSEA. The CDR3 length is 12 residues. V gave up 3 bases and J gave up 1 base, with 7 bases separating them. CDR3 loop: CSVEGESYEQYF. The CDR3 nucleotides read TGCAGCGTTGAGGGGGAGTCCTACGAGCAGTACTTC.

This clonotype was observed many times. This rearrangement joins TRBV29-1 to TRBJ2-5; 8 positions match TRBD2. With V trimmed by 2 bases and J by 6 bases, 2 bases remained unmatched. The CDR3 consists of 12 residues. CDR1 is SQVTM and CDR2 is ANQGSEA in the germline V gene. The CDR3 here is CSVESGSKTQYF. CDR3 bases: TGCAGCGTTGAAAGCGGGAGCAAGACCCAGTACTTC. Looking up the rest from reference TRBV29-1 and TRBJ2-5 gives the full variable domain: SAVISQKPSRDICQRGTSLTIQCQVDSQVTMMFWYRQQPGQSLTLIATANQGSEATYESGFVIDKFPISRPNLTFSTLTVSNMSPEDSSIYLCSVESGSKTQYFGPGTRLLVL.

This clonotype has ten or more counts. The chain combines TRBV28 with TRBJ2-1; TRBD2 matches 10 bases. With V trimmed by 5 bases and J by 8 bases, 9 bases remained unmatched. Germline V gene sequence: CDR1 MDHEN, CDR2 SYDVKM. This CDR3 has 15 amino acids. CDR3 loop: CASSGASGRDDEQFF. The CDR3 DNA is TGTGCCAGCAGTGGGGCTAGCGGGAGAGATGATGAGCAGTTCTTC.

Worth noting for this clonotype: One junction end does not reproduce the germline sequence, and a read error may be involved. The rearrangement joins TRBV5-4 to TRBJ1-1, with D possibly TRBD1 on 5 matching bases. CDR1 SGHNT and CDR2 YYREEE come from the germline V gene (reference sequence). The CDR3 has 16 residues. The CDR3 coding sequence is TGTGCCGGCAGCTTGGCGTTGGGGGGAAGCCTCCCTGAAGCTTTCTTT. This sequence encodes CAGSLALGGSLPEAFF. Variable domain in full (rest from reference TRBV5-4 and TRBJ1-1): ETGVTQSPTHLIKTRGQQVTLRCSSQSGHNTVSWYQQALGQGPQFIFQYYREEENGRGNFPPRFSGLQFPNYSSELNVNALELDDSALYLCAGSLALGGSLPEAFFGQGTRLTVV.

CDR3 region: CASSLEAAGGPYEQFF. The CDR3 DNA sequence: TGCGCCAGCAGCTTGGAAGCAGCGGGAGGGCCCTATGAGCAGTTCTTC. The chain couples TRBV5-1 to TRBJ2-1, with TRBD2 matching over 10 bases. The CDR3 length is 16 residues. Germline V gene sequence: CDR1 SGHRS, CDR2 YFSETQ. V shed 0 bases and J 8 bases; nucleotides not matched to a gene: 8. The full variable domain, its missing parts supplied by reference TRBV5-1 and TRBJ2-1, is KAGVTQTPRYLIKTRGQQVTLSCSPISGHRSVSWYQQTPGQGLQFLFEYFSETQRNKGNFPGRFSGRQFSNSRSEMNVSTLELGDSALYLCASSLEAAGGPYEQFFGPGTRLTVL.

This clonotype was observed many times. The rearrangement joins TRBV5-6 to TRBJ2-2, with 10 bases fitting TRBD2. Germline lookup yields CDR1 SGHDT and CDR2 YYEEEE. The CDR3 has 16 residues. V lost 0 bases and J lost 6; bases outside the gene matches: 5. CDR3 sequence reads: CASSLVLAGVAGELFF. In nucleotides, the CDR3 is TGTGCCAGCAGCTTGGTCCTAGCGGGAGTGGCCGGGGAGCTGTTTTTT.

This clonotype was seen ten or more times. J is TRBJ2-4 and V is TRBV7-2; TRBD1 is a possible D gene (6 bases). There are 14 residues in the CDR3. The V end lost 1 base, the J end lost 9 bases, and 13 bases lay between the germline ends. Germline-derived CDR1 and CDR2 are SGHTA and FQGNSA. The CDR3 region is CASSLGSRGGIQYF. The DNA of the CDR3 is TGTGCCAGCAGCTTAGGAAGCCGAGGGGGCATTCAGTACTTC.

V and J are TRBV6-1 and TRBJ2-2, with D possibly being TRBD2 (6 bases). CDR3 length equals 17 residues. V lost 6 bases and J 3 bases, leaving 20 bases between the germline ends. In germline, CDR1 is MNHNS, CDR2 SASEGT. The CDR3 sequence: CASRLGTGFVDTGELFF. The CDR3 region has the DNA TGTGCCAGCAGACTCGGGACTGGGTTTGTAGACACCGGGGAGCTGTTTTTT.

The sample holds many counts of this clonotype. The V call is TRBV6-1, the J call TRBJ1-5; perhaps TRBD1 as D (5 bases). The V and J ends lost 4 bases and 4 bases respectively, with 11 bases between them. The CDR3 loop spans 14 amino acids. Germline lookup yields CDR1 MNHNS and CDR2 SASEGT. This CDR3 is CASSGIQGNQPQHF. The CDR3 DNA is TGTGCCAGCAGTGGTATCCAGGGTAATCAGCCCCAGCATTTT.

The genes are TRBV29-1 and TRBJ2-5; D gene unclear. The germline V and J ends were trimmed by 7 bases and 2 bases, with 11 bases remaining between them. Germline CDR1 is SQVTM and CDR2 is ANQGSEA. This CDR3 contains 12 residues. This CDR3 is CSAIRKQETQYF. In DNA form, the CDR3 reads TGCAGCGCGATAAGGAAACAAGAGACCCAGTACTTC.

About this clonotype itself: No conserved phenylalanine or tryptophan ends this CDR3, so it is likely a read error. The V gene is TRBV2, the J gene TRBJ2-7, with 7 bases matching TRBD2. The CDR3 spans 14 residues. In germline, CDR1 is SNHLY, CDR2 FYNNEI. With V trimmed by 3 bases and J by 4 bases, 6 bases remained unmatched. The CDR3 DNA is TGTGCCAGCAGTGATTGGGGGGGAACATACGAGCAGTACCTC. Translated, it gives CASSDWGGTYEQYL.

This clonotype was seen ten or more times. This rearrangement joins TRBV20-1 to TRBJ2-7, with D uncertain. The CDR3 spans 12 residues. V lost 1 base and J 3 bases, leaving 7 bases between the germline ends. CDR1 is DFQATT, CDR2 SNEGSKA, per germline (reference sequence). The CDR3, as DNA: TGCAGTGCTAGAGTGCCGGGCTACGAGCAGTACTTC. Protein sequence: CSARVPGYEQYF.

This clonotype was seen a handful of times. The CDR3: CASSYSLDSYTGELFF. CDR3 coding DNA: TGTGCCAGCAGTTACTCCCTAGACAGCTACACCGGGGAGCTGTTTTTT. The genes are TRBV6-2 or TRBV6-3 and TRBJ2-2; maybe TRBD1 (5 bases). This CDR3 spans 16 amino acids. Looked up from germline, CDR1 is MNHEY and CDR2 is SVGEGT. V gave up 0 bases and J gave up 3 bases, with 11 bases separating them.

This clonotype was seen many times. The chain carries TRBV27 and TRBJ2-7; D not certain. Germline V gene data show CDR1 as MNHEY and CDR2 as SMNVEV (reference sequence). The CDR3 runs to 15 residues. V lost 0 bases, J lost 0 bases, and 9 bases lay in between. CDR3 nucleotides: TGTGCCAGCAGTTTATCTGGATTAGCCTCCTACGAGCAGTACTTC. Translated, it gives CASSLSGLASYEQYF.

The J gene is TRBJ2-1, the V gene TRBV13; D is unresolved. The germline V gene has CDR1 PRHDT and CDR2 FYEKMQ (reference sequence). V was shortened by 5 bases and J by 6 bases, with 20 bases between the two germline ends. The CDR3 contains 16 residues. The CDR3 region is CASSPFDGFISNEQFF. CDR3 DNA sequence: TGTGCCAGCAGCCCCTTCGACGGGTTCATTAGCAATGAGCAGTTCTTC.

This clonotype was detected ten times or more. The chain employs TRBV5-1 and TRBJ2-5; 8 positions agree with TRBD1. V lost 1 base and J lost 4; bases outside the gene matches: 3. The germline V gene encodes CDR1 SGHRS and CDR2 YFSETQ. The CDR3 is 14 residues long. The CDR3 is CASSLWGQVETQYF. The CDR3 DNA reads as TGCGCCAGCAGCTTGTGGGGACAGGTAGAGACCCAGTACTTC.

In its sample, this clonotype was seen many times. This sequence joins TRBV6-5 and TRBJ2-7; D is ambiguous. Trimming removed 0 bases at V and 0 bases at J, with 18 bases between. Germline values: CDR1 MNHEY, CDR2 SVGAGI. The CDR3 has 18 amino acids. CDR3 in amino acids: CASSYSRFGGGVSYEQYF. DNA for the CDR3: TGTGCCAGCAGTTACTCGAGATTTGGCGGCGGCGTCTCCTACGAGCAGTACTTC.

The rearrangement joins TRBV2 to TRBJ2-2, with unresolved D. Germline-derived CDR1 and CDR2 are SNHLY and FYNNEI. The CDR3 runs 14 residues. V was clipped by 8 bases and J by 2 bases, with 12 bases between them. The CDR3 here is CASLETFNTGELFF. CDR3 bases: TGTGCCAGCTTGGAGACTTTTAACACCGGGGAGCTGTTTTTT.

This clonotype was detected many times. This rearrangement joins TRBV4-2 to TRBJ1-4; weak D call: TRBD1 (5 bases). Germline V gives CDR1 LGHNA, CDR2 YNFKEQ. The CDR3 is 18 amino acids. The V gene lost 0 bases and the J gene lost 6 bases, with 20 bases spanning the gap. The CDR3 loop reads CASSQDPDRTSRHEKLFF. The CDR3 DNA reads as TGTGCCAGCAGCCAAGATCCCGACCGGACATCGCGGCATGAAAAACTGTTTTTT.

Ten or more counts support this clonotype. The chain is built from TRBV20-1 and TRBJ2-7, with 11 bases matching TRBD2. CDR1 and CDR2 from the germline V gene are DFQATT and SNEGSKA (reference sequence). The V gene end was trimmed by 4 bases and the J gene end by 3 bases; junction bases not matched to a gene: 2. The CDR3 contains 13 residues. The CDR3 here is CSAKGLADYEQYF. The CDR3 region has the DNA TGCAGTGCTAAGGGACTAGCGGACTACGAGCAGTACTTC.

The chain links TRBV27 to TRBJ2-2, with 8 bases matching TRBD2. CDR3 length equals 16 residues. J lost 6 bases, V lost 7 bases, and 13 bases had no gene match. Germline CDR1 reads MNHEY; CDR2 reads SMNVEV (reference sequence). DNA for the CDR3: TGTGCCAGCATGGTACCCGGGACTAGGGACGCCGGGGAGCTGTTTTTT. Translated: CASMVPGTRDAGELFF.

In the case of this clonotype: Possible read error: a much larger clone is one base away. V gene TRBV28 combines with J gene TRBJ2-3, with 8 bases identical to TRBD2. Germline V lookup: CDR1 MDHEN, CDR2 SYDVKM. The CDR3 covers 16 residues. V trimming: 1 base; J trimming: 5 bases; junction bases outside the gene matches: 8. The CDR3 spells CASSLSLAGLIDTQYF. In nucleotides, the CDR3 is TGTGCCAGCAGTTTATCCCTAGCGGGCCTCATAGATACGCAGTATTTT.

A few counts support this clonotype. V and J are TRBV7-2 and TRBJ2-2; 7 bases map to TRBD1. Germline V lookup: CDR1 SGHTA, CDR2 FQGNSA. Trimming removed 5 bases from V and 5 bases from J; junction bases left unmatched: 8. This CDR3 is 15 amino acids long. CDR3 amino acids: CASSRQGRWTGELFF. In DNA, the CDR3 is TGTGCCAGCAGCAGACAGGGAAGGTGGACCGGGGAGCTGTTTTTT.

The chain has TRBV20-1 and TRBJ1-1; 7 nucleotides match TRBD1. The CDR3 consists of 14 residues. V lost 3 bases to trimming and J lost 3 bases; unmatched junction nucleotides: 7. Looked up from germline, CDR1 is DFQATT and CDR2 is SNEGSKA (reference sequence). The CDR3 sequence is CSARSAGGDTEAFF. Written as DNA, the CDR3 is TGCAGTGCTAGGTCGGCAGGGGGGGACACTGAAGCTTTCTTT.